What follows is one T cell receptor (beta chain) and its context. This receptor's antigen is unknown. No clone much larger than this one lies a single base away; base qualities are absent. TCR beta libraries were generated from genomic DNA with the immunoSEQ kit, following the manufacturer's recommendations. For library preparation, a first multiplex PCR was performed with proprietary primers, followed by a second PCR in which unique barcodes were added, and bead cleanups were performed after each round. A positive control reaction and a negative control reaction, both provided in the kit, were run with every batch of samples. The final libraries underwent checking on an Agilent 4200 TapeStation D1000 ScreenTape, volumetric pooling, and quantification by qPCR. Sequencing ran on an Illumina NextSeq500 with a MidOutput 150-cycle cartridge, using 156 Read1 and 15 Index1 cycles with kit custom primers. The pooled library was loaded at 0.75 to 1 pM, and approximately 19% PhiX control was spiked in. The original pipeline was this. The vendor-processed data were analyzed in R, and a clonotype was defined as all T cells that share the same CDR3 nucleotide sequence. In the clone abundance analyses, frequencies in each sample were normalized to that sample's 10,000 most abundant clones. Public T cell clones, averaging fewer than five per sample, were removed before analysis. Tumor-enriched and baseline blood-enriched clonotypes were defined by at least a 32-fold difference in abundance between compartments. Clonotypes expanded or contracted between blood time points were identified with a beta-binomial differential abundance model. Similarity between tumor and blood repertoires was quantified using the Baroni-Urbani and Buser coefficient, and groups were compared with two-tailed Wilcoxon tests in R. Drawn from immuneACCESS, this table holds only the in-frame rearrangements with V and J called that TCRdb kept. Clones are partly lost; checked studies trace under half to an unresolved V gene and leave the rest unexplained. That table is the source of V, J and clone size, and D and trimming were worked out from the DNA. The sample profile shows more than 65,000 clones; just over 85% of them were found once. The ten largest account for approximately 22% of the sample.

This sample was taken from a study of radiation and T cells in renal cell carcinoma (dated by TCRdb to 2020 to 2022). Describing the broader study: Samples were obtained from a clinical trial, in which 15 Gy stereotactic body radiation therapy was delivered to primary renal cell carcinomas and nephrectomy was performed 4 weeks later. Across all 53 samples, more than 4,000,000 unique CDR3 nucleotide sequences, encoding roughly 2,600,000 unique CDR3 amino acid sequences, were identified. In total, 50 or so samples underwent TCR beta sequencing: around 25 tumors plus 27 peripheral blood samples. The paper as a whole reports these results and caveats: Top tumor clonotypes rose in blood from baseline to 2 weeks post-radiation, then contracted by 4 weeks, suggesting transient expansion of tumor-resident clones. No pretreatment tumor biopsies were available, so the baseline intratumoral presence of clonotypes could not be determined. Blood repertoire dynamics were not followed beyond 4 weeks after treatment. Because the trial had a single-armed design, the trial could not examine how radiation dose or scheduling affected the TCR repertoire.

The meaning of the sample's time point label: blood 2 weeks post-SBRT. Explained via the paper, the treatment or condition label denotes: 15 Gy SBRT to primary tumor, nephrectomy 4 weeks later. To track tumor-enriched clonotypes, serial peripheral blood was sampled from radiation-treated patients at baseline and at 2 weeks and 4 weeks after SBRT. All patients had renal cell carcinoma with clear cell pathology. Genomic DNA for TCR sequencing was prepared using the QIAamp DNA Blood Mini Kit (Qiagen). The analyses included just those samples that passed every quality control check. Spanning cysteine to phenylalanine, the CDR3 consists of 14 amino acids. The entry retains the CDR3 DNA only, 42 bases that are in frame from base 1. CDR1 and CDR2 are drawn from the germline V gene: SGDLS, YYNGEE. V drops 2 bases and J drops 8 bases, leaving 13 bases in between.

The chain is encoded by TRBV9 joined to TRBJ1-4; no D gene is confidently identified. This sequence was found in a woman between 50 and 59 years old with renal cell carcinoma. Source: blood, taken from a patient whose treatment included radiotherapy and nephrectomy. The CDR3 protein: CASSVTAEREKLFF. The sequenced DNA is TGTGCCAGCAGCGTGACCGCTGAAAGGGAAAAACTGTTTTTT. Beyond the CDR3, the reference TRBV9 and TRBJ1-4 genes provide the residues; the full variable domain reads: DSGVTQTPKHLITATGQRVTLRCSPRSGDLSVYWYQQSLDQGLQFLIQYYNGEERAKGNILERFSAQQFPDLHSELNLSSLELGDSALYFCASSVTAEREKLFFGSGTQLSVL.